This TCR beta chain was recovered during a study of T cells in Graves' hyperthyroidism and ophthalmopathy. From RNA transcripts, TCR beta CDR3 regions were amplified. A first-round RT-PCR of the TCR CDR3 used the HTBI primer set. TCRdb itself ran the multiplex PCR reads through MiXCR, one entry per CDR3 protein. This sample yields roughly 500,000 distinct CDR3 sequences, of which more than 45% are seen a single time; under 20% belongs to the top ten. A note on this clonotype: As yet, its antigen is unknown.

Germline-derived CDR1 and CDR2 are SEHNR and FQNEAQ (reference sequence). Trimming removed 7 bases from V and 8 bases from J; junction bases left unmatched: 11. CDR3 length: 14 amino acids. Broader study findings: Most thyroid-expanded clonotypes above 0.001 were also found in blood. The model anticipated ophthalmopathy a median around six months pre-onset.

Uncontrolled infection, other autoimmune disease, pregnancy or lactation disqualified patients from enrolment. Diagnoses were established using clinical symptoms, serum thyroxine and TRAb, thyroid ultrasound and orbital computed tomography. Specimen: peripheral blood or thyroid tissue (not recorded which). The sequence derives from an adult woman with Graves' disease, either hyperthyroidism or ophthalmopathy (not recorded which). The chain has TRBV7-9 and TRBJ1-3, with 7 bases lining up with TRBD1. The CDR3 protein is CASNRDSGGYTIYF. CDR3 sequence (DNA): TGTGCCAGCAACCGGGACAGTGGTGGCTACACCATATATTTT.